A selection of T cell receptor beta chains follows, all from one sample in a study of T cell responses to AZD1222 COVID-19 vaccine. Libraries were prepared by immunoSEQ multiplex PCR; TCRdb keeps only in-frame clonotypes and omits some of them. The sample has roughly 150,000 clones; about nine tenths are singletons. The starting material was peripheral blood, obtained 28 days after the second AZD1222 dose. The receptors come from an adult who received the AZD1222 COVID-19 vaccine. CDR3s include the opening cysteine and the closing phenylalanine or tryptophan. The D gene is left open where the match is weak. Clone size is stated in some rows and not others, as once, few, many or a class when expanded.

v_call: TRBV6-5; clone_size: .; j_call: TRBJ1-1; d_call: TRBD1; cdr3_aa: CASSKTTGAYTEAFF; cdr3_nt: TGTGCCAGCAGTAAAACTACAGGGGCCTACACTGAAGCTTTCTTT
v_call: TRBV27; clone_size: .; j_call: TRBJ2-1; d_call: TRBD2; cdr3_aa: CASRISGSTYNEQFF; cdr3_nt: TGTGCCAGCAGGATTAGCGGGAGTACCTACAATGAGCAGTTCTTC
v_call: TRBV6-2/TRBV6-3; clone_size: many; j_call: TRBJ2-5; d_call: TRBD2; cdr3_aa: CASSSRLAGGPRETQYF; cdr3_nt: TGTGCCAGCAGTTCCAGACTAGCGGGAGGCCCCCGAGAGACCCAGTACTTC
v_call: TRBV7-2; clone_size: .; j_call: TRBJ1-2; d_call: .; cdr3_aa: CASSQDLRGYTF; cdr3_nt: TGTGCCAGCAGCCAAGACTTAAGAGGCTACACCTTC
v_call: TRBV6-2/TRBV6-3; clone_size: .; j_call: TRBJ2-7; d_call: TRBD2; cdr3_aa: CASSWGLSTHEQYF; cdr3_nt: TGTGCCAGCAGTTGGGGACTATCCACCCACGAGCAGTACTTC
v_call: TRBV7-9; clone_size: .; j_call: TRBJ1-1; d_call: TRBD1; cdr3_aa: CASSPDRVMHTEAFF; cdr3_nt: TGTGCCAGCAGCCCGGACAGGGTAATGCACACTGAAGCTTTCTTT
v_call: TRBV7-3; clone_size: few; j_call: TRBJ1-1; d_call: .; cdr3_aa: CASSLWLGTEAFF; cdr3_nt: TGTGCCAGCAGCTTGTGGCTGGGCACTGAAGCTTTCTTT
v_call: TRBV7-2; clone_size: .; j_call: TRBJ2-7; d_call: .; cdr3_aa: CASSHNRYNEQYF; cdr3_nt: TGTGCCAGCAGCCACAATCGGTACAACGAGCAGTACTTC
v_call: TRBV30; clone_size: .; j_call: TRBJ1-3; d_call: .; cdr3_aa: CAWGYSGNTIYF; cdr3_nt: TGTGCCTGGGGATACTCTGGAAACACCATATATTTT
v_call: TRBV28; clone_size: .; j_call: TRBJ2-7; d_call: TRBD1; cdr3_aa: CASSIVTGGVLYEQYF; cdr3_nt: TGTGCCAGCAGTATCGTCACAGGGGGCGTTTTGTACGAGCAGTACTTC
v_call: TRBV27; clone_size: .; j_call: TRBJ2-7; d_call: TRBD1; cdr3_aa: CASSGLTGGSYEQYF; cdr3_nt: TGTGCCAGCAGTGGCTTGACAGGGGGCTCCTACGAGCAGTACTTC
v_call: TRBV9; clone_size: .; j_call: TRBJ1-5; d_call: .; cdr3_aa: CASSVDGFRSQPQHF; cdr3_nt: TGTGCCAGCAGCGTAGACGGTTTCAGAAGTCAGCCCCAGCATTTT
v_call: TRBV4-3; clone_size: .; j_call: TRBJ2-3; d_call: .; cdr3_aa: CASSQDLGYKRADTQYF; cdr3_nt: TGCGCCAGCAGCCAAGATCTAGGCTACAAGAGAGCAGATACGCAGTATTTT
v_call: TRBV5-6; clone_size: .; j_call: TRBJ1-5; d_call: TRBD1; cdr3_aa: CASSLRQGGIGRQPQHF; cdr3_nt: TGTGCCAGCAGCTTGCGTCAGGGGGGTATTGGGCGCCAGCCCCAGCATTTT
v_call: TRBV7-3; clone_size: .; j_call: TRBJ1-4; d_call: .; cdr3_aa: CASSLRGLGEKLFF; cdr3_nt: TGTGCCAGCAGCTTAAGGGGGCTTGGGGAAAAACTGTTTTTT
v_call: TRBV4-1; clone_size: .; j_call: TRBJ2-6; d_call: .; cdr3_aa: CASSQDISSGANVLTF; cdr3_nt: TGCGCCAGCAGCCAAGATATCTCCTCTGGGGCCAACGTCCTGACTTTC
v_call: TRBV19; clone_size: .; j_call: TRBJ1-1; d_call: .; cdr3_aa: CPTQDLAPEAFF; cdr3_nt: TGCCCTACCCAGGACCTAGCTCCTGAAGCTTTCTTT
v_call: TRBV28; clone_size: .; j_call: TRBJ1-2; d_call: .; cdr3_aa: CASSSPGAGDGYTF; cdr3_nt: TGTGCCAGCAGTTCCCCTGGGGCAGGGGATGGCTACACCTTC
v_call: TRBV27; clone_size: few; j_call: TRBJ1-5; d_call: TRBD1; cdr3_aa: CASSLLSGQNQPQHF; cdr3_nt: TGTGCCAGCAGTCTTTTATCGGGACAGAATCAGCCCCAGCATTTT
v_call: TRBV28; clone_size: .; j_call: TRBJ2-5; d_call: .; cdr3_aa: CASSLVGLGETQYF; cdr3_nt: TGTGCCAGCAGTTTAGTGGGGTTGGGAGAGACCCAGTACTTC
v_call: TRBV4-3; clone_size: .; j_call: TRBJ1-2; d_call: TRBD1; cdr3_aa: CASSLGQQNYGYTF; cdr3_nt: TGCGCCAGCAGCCTGGGACAGCAAAACTATGGCTACACCTTC
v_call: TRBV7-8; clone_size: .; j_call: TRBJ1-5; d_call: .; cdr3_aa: CASSLVGVTGQVNQPQHF; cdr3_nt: TGTGCCAGCAGCTTAGTGGGGGTAACAGGGCAGGTGAATCAGCCCCAGCATTTT
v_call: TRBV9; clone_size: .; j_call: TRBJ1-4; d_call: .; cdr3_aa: CASSPGPGEKLFF; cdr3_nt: TGTGCCAGCAGCCCGGGGCCCGGTGAAAAACTGTTTTTT
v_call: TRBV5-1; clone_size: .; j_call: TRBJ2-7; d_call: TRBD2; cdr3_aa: CASRGLAGVAYEQYF; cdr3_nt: TGCGCCAGCAGGGGACTAGCGGGGGTAGCCTACGAGCAGTACTTC
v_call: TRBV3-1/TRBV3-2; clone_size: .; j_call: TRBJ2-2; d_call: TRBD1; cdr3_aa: CASSHKGATPNTGELFF; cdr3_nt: TGTGCCAGCAGCCACAAGGGGGCGACCCCGAACACCGGGGAGCTGTTTTTT
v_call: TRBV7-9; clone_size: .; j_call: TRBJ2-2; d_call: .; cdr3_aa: CASSPHTETGELFF; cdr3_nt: TGTGCCAGCAGCCCGCATACAGAAACCGGGGAGCTGTTTTTT
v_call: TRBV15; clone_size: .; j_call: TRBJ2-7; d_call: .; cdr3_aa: CATSRGRTASSYEQYF; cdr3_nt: TGTGCCACCAGCAGAGGGCGGACAGCAAGCTCCTACGAGCAGTACTTC
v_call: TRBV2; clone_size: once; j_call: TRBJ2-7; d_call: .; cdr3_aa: CASRDNSYEQYF; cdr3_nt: TGTGCCAGCAGGGACAACTCCTACGAGCAGTACTTC
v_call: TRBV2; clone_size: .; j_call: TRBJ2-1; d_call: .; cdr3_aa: CASSPHRNGDEQFF; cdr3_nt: TGTGCCAGCAGTCCCCACCGGAACGGCGATGAGCAGTTCTTC
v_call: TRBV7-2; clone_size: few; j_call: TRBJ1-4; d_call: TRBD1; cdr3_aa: CASSLAQQGAGSEKLFF; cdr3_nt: TGTGCCAGCAGCTTAGCCCAACAGGGGGCCGGGAGTGAAAAACTGTTTTTT
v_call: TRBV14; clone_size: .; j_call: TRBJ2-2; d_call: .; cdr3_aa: CASSQPGMNTGELFF; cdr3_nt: TGTGCCAGCAGCCAACCAGGGATGAACACCGGGGAGCTGTTTTTT
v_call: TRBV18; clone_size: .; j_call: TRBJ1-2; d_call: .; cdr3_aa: CASSLGGENYGYTF; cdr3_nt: TGTGCCAGCTCACTTGGTGGGGAAAACTATGGCTACACCTTC
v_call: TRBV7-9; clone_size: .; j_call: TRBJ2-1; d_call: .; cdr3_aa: CASSLQNEQFF; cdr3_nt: TGTGCCAGCAGCTTACAGAATGAGCAGTTCTTC
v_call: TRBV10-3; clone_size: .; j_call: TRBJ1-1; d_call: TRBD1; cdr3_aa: CAISGTGGNTEAFF; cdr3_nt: TGTGCCATCAGTGGGACAGGGGGGAACACTGAAGCTTTCTTT
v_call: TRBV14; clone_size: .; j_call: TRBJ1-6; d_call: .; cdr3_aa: CASSQVPTSSYNSPLHF; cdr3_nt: TGTGCCAGCAGCCAAGTACCTACGAGCTCCTATAATTCACCCCTCCACTTT
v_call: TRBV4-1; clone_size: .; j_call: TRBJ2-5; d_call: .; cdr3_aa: CASSRVLDYQETQYF; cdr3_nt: TGCGCCAGCAGCCGCGTATTGGACTATCAAGAGACCCAGTACTTC
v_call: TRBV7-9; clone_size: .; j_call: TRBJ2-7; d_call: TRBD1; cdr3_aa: CASSPPGQLREQYF; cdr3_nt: TGTGCCAGCAGCCCCCCGGGACAGCTAAGGGAGCAGTACTTC
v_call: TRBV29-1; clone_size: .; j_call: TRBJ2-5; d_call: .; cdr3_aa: CTAGAGSGTQYF; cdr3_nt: TGCACCGCTGGTGCAGGGTCCGGGACCCAGTACTTC
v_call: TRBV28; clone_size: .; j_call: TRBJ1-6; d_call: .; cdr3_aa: CASSSPLSLTRGSPLHF; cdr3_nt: TGTGCCAGCAGTTCCCCTCTGTCTCTTACCCGAGGGTCACCCCTCCACTTT
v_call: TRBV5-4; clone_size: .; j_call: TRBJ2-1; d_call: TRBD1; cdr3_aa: CASTSGGTAYNEQFF; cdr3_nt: TGTGCCAGCACCTCGGGTGGGACAGCCTACAATGAGCAGTTCTTC
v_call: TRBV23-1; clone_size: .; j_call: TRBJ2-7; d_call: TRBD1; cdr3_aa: CASSQIILPGQGKGEQYF; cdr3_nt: TGCGCCAGCAGCCAAATAATACTCCCGGGACAGGGGAAGGGCGAGCAGTACTTC
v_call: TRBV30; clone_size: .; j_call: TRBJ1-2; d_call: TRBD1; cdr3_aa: CACFSRNRGDYGYTF; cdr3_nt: TGTGCCTGTTTTTCGCGGAACAGGGGGGACTATGGCTACACCTTC
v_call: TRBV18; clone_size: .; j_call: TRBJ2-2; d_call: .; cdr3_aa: CASSPPQLALTGELFF; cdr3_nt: TGTGCCAGCTCACCCCCGCAGCTAGCCTTGACCGGGGAGCTGTTTTTT
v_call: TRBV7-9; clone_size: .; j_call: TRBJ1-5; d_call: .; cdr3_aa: CASSLEGGSSNQPQHF; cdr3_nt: TGTGCCAGCAGCTTAGAGGGGGGCTCTAGCAATCAGCCCCAGCATTTT
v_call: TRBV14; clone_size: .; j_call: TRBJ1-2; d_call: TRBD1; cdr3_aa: CASSYRGNYGYTF; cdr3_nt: TGTGCCAGCAGCTACAGGGGAAACTATGGCTACACCTTC
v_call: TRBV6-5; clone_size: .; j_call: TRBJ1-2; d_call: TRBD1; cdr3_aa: CASRETGNYGYTF; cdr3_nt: TGTGCCAGCAGGGAGACAGGGAACTATGGCTACACCTTC
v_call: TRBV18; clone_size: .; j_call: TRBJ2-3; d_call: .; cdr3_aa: CASSPGGTDTQYF; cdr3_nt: TGTGCCAGCTCACCTGGCGGGACAGATACGCAGTATTTT
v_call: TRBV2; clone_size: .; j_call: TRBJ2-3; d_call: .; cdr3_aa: CASSEALQGLTQYF; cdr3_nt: TGTGCCAGCAGTGAAGCGCTTCAGGGGCTGACGCAGTATTTT
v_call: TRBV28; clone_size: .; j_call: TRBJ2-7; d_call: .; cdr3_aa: CATQGGTFSYEQYF; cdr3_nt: TGTGCCACCCAAGGAGGTACCTTCTCCTACGAGCAGTACTTC
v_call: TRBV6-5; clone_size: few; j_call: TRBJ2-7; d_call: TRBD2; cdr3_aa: CASSPPSGTPYEQYF; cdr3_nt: TGTGCCAGCAGTCCTCCTAGCGGGACCCCCTACGAGCAGTACTTC
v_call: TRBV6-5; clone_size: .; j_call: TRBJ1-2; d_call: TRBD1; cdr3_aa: CASRPQGAYGYTF; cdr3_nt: TGTGCCAGCAGACCCCAGGGGGCTTATGGCTACACCTTC